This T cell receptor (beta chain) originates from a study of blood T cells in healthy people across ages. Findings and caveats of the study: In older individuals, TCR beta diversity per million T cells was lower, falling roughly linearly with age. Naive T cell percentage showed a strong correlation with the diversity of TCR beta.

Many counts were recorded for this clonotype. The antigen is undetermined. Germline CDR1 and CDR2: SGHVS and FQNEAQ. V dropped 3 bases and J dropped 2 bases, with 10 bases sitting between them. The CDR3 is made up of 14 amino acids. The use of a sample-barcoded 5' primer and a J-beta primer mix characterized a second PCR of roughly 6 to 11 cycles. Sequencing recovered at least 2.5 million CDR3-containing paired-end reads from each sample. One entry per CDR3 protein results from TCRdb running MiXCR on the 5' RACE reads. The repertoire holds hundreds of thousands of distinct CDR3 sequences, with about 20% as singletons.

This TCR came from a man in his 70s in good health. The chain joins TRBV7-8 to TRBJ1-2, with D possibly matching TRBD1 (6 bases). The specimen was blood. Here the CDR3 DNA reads TGTGCCAGCAGCTTGGGGGGGGCCAACTATGGCTACACCTTC. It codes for CASSLGGANYGYTF.